This TCR beta chain is from a study of blood T cell repertoires in COVID-19 (TCRdb year 2020). In terms of the full investigation: Samples covering the acute and convalescent phases of COVID-19 were provided by collaborators in the United States, Italy and Spain. The material from the prospective study consisted of cDNA or gDNA derived from T cells, B-cell-depleted T cells, or PBMCs. A de-identified subject ID, COVID-19 status, age in years and sex were almost always included in the sample metadata. Where available, HLA class I and class II types were obtained from metadata supplied by the sample provider rather than from assay-based typing. Samples were obtained from the ongoing ImmuneRACE study (first 160 participants) and from about 1,300 subjects provided by 6 global collaborators. Deeply sampled blood TCRbeta repertoires from subjects exposed to, actively infected with, or recovered from COVID-19 were included in the dataset. The repertoires were released in a freely available public database meant as a resource for research on the immune response to SARS-CoV-2. On the study overall, not on this receptor specifically: Clinical and demographic metadata were provided uncurated, with the amount varying by source and participant.

Enrolling through a virtual design, the prospective study's participants ranged in age from roughly 18 to 95 years and lived across around 25 United States geographic areas. Cohort assignment in the prospective study relied on participant-reported clinical history from a screening survey and a study questionnaire. For ImmuneRACE Cohort 3, a participant was defined as recovered based on two consecutive negative NP/OP PCR tests, clearance by a healthcare professional, or resolution of symptoms. Each participant in the prospective study had whole blood, serum and a nasopharyngeal or oropharyngeal swab collected by mobile phlebotomists. Over an approximately 2-month period, participants in the prospective study had the option of providing additional blood draws and questionnaires. Prospective study blood samples were shipped either frozen or at room temperature before DNA extraction. V and J are truncated by 5 bases and 1 base respectively, leaving an intervening sequence of 12 bases. According to the germline V gene, CDR1 reads MDHEN and CDR2 reads SYDVKM. The CDR3 spans 15 residues, from the cysteine through the phenylalanine. The read is trimmed to its CDR3 DNA, 45 bases read in frame from base 1.

TCRbeta CDR3 regions were amplified from genomic DNA using the immunoSEQ Assay, a bias-controlled multiplex PCR. The original methods were these. The number of nucleated cells in each sample was estimated by amplification of reference gene primers within the assay. To quantify the absolute abundance of each unique TCRbeta CDR3 rearrangement, sequence reads were collapsed and filtered. For each sample, productive Simpson clonality was calculated as the square root of Simpson's diversity index over productive rearrangements. Entries here come from immuneACCESS through TCRdb and include only in-frame sequences with V and J called. Some clones fail to appear in such tables; in the studies checked, an unresolved V gene covers under half of the shortfall, and the cause of the remainder is unknown. V, J and clone size were drawn from that table, and D and trimming were deduced from the DNA. For this sample there are more than 300,000 clones; more than 75% appear just once. In total, the top ten clones hold 0.9% to 1.5% of the sample.

Of note for this clone: Its recognized antigen is unknown. No qualities accompany the bases; no much larger clone lies one base away.

Recombination joined TRBV28 with TRBJ1-5; the D gene is perhaps TRBD1, on 5 matching bases. This sequence was found in a woman under 30 who had recovered from COVID-19. What was sequenced was PBMCs or T cells enriched from blood (not recorded which). The nucleotides read TGTGCCAGCAGTCGTGCCGGGGGGAGCAATCAGCCCCAGCATTTT. Its protein reads: CASSRAGGSNQPQHF.